This is a list of T cell receptor beta chains from one sample in a study of shared clonotypes between healthy human individuals. Produced via immunoSEQ multiplex PCR; TCRdb's table is partial and in-frame only. The sample holds roughly 2.6 million clones, around 90% seen once. The sequencing sample was made of naive CD4+ T cells sorted from blood. Receptor source: a man younger than 35 in good health. Both conserved end residues are part of each CDR3. The order of the fields is V gene, CDR3 length, clone size, D gene, J gene, CDR3 DNA, CDR3 protein. A D gene is named only where the DNA matches it firmly. Size values are once, few and many counts, or a class for expanded clones, and some rows have none.

TRBV10-1,13,-,-,TRBJ2-2,TGCGCCAGCAGTGATTGGAGCACCGGGGAGCTGTTTTTT,CASSDWSTGELFF
TRBV30,19,-,TRBD2,TRBJ2-2,TGTGCCTGGAGTGCCTGGACTAGCGGGGGGCCACAGAACACCGGGGAGCTGTTTTTT,CAWSAWTSGGPQNTGELFF
TRBV19,14,-,TRBD1,TRBJ1-6,TGTGCCAGTAGGGACAGGGGATATAATTCACCCCTCCACTTT,CASRDRGYNSPLHF
TRBV18,16,-,TRBD1,TRBJ2-2,TGTGCCAGCTCACCACGACAGGGGTCGGACACCGGGGAGCTGTTTTTT,CASSPRQGSDTGELFF
TRBV7-8,15,-,TRBD1,TRBJ1-2,TGTGCCAGCAGCTTGGGGGACAGGGTCGTCTATGGCTACACCTTC,CASSLGDRVVYGYTF
TRBV11-2,15,-,TRBD2,TRBJ2-7,TGTGCCAGCAGCTTAGAGCTAGCGGGTGCCTACGAGCAGTACTTC,CASSLELAGAYEQYF
TRBV29-1,15,-,TRBD2,TRBJ2-1,TGCAGCGTTGAAGATCGGCTAGCGGGAGTCAATGAGCAGTTCTTC,CSVEDRLAGVNEQFF
TRBV5-1,14,-,-,TRBJ2-2,TGCGCCAGCAGCCCCGCGGACAGCACCGGGGAGCTGTTTTTT,CASSPADSTGELFF
TRBV19,17,-,-,TRBJ1-5,TGTGCCAGTAGTATAATTCGGGGGGCGCCCGGGGAGCAGCCCCAGCATTTT,CASSIIRGAPGEQPQHF
TRBV6-4,14,-,TRBD1,TRBJ1-2,TGTGCCAGCAGTGACGGGGGACAGTTCTATGGCTACACCTTC,CASSDGGQFYGYTF
TRBV10-2,15,-,TRBD1,TRBJ1-3,TGCGCCAGCAGTCGGACAGGGGAGTCTGGAAACACCATATATTTT,CASSRTGESGNTIYF
TRBV5-1,13,few,-,TRBJ1-2,TGCGCCAGCAGCTTGACAGAGAACTATGGCTACACCTTC,CASSLTENYGYTF
TRBV4-3,14,once,TRBD2,TRBJ2-7,TGCGCCAGCTCCACCCAGCGGGGACCCTACGAGCAGTACTTC,CASSTQRGPYEQYF
TRBV20-1,11,once,-,TRBJ2-4,TGCAGTGCTAGACTAGAAAACATTCAGTACTTC,CSARLENIQYF
TRBV7-2,15,-,TRBD2,TRBJ2-5,TGTGCCAGCAGCTTAGGGCTAGCGGTCCAGGGGACCCAGTACTTC,CASSLGLAVQGTQYF
TRBV9,14,-,-,TRBJ2-2,TGTGCCAGCAGCGTCTCAGGGTGGACCGGGGAGCTGTTTTTT,CASSVSGWTGELFF
TRBV18,13,-,-,TRBJ1-6,TGTGCCAGCTCCTCAGAGACCGGTTCACCCCTCCACTTT,CASSSETGSPLHF
TRBV2,12,-,-,TRBJ1-2,TGTGCCAGCAGTCCCCAGGCGGCGTCCGGCACCTTC,CASSPQAASGTF
TRBV19,17,-,-,TRBJ2-1,TGTGCCAGTAGTCCCCGGGGGGCAAATGGGTTTTACAATGAGCAGTTCTTC,CASSPRGANGFYNEQFF
TRBV2,15,-,-,TRBJ2-3,TGTGCCAGCAGTAGGAGGGAACAACCAACAGATACGCAGTATTTT,CASSRREQPTDTQYF
TRBV4-3,16,-,TRBD2,TRBJ2-7,TGCGCCAGCAGCCAAGATGTCGCTAGCGGGGCTTACGAGCAGTACTTC,CASSQDVASGAYEQYF
TRBV7-8,17,-,-,TRBJ2-5,TGTGCCAGCAGCTTAGCGCGTGGGGGCAGCCGTCAAGAGACCCAGTACTTC,CASSLARGGSRQETQYF
TRBV29-1,17,-,TRBD2,TRBJ2-1,TGCAGCGTTGAAGACGGGACTAGCGGGGTATCCTACAATGAGCAGTTCTTC,CSVEDGTSGVSYNEQFF
TRBV11-3,19,-,-,TRBJ1-3,TGTGCCAGCAGCTTAGACCTCGGGTGGGCAGGGGCTGAAGGAAACACCATATATTTT,CASSLDLGWAGAEGNTIYF
TRBV7-2,14,-,-,TRBJ2-7,TGTGCCAGCAGCGGCTACGGGAGCTCCTACGAGCAGTACTTC,CASSGYGSSYEQYF
TRBV19,12,-,TRBD1,TRBJ1-1,TGTGCCAGCTCAACCGGGACAGGGGAAGCTTTCTTT,CASSTGTGEAFF
TRBV15,16,-,-,TRBJ2-7,TGTGCCACCAGCAGAGTCCCCCCCCGGATTACCTACGAGCAGTACTTC,CATSRVPPRITYEQYF
TRBV5-1,14,-,-,TRBJ2-3,TGCGCCAGCAGCTTGGCTCCTTACACAGATACGCAGTATTTT,CASSLAPYTDTQYF
TRBV5-1,14,-,TRBD1,TRBJ2-3,TGCGCCAGCAGCTCCGACAGGGTTTCAGATACGCAGTATTTT,CASSSDRVSDTQYF
TRBV10-3,14,-,-,TRBJ2-7,TGTGCCATCAGTGAGAGGGGCAGGGCCGACGAGCAGTACTTC,CAISERGRADEQYF
TRBV9,15,-,-,TRBJ2-2,TGTGCCAGCAGCGTAGGTCCAGGGAACACCGGGGAGCTGTTTTTT,CASSVGPGNTGELFF
TRBV5-1,16,-,TRBD2,TRBJ2-2,TGCGCCAGCAGCCCCCGCGGGAGTTGGGGGACCGGGGAGCTGTTTTTT,CASSPRGSWGTGELFF
TRBV7-8,16,-,-,TRBJ2-6,TGTGCCAGCAGCTTCGCAGGGGTGGCAGGGGCCAACGTCCTGACTTTC,CASSFAGVAGANVLTF
TRBV28,16,-,TRBD2,TRBJ2-3,TGTGCCAGCAGTAAGACTAGCGGGGGGACGAAAGATACGCAGTATTTT,CASSKTSGGTKDTQYF
TRBV11-2,17,-,-,TRBJ2-2,TGTGCCAGCAGCTTAGAAATTTGGGGTGGGGGCACCGGGGAGCTGTTTTTT,CASSLEIWGGGTGELFF
TRBV28,13,-,TRBD1,TRBJ1-6,TGTGCCAACCAGGGACAGGGGACCTCACCCCTCCACTTT,CANQGQGTSPLHF
TRBV19,12,-,-,TRBJ1-1,TGTGCCAGCAGGGACGGGAACACTGAAGCTTTCTTT,CASRDGNTEAFF
TRBV19,15,-,TRBD2,TRBJ2-5,TGTGCCAGTAGTATAGTTAGCGGGGGTTTGGAGACCCAGTACTTC,CASSIVSGGLETQYF
TRBV7-9,12,few,-,TRBJ2-3,TGTGCCAGCAGTTCCTTCACAGATACGCAGTATTTT,CASSSFTDTQYF
TRBV5-1,16,-,-,TRBJ2-1,TGCGCCAGCAGCTTGGCGGGGGGCAAATCCTACAATGAGCAGTTCTTC,CASSLAGGKSYNEQFF
TRBV6-5,13,-,-,TRBJ1-2,TGTGCCAGCAGCCTCCGAGGTGGCTATGGCTACACCTTC,CASSLRGGYGYTF
TRBV6-1,14,-,TRBD2,TRBJ2-5,TGTGCCAGCAAGAAGGCGGGGGGACAAGAGACCCAGTACTTC,CASKKAGGQETQYF
TRBV30,14,-,TRBD2,TRBJ2-5,TGTGCCTGGACCTTACTAGCGGGCAGAGAGACCCAGTACTTC,CAWTLLAGRETQYF
TRBV4-2,15,-,-,TRBJ2-3,TGTGCCAGCAGCCAAGAATACAGGGGCACAGATACGCAGTATTTT,CASSQEYRGTDTQYF
TRBV28,11,-,-,TRBJ2-7,TGTGCCAGCAGTTTATTCGGGGAGCAGTACTTC,CASSLFGEQYF
TRBV7-2,15,-,-,TRBJ2-7,TGTGCCAGCAGCTTAGCGTCGGCAGGGCTAGGCGAGCAGTACTTC,CASSLASAGLGEQYF
TRBV29-1,14,-,TRBD1,TRBJ2-3,TGCAGCGCAGGGACAGGGGCTAGCACAGATACGCAGTATTTT,CSAGTGASTDTQYF
TRBV5-6,12,-,-,TRBJ1-1,TGTGCCAGCAGCTGGGCGCGGGAGCAAGCTTTCTTT,CASSWAREQAFF
TRBV6-1,15,-,TRBD1,TRBJ1-5,TGTGCCAGCAGTGAAGCGGGACAGGGTTATCAGCCCCAGCATTTT,CASSEAGQGYQPQHF